This T cell receptor (beta chain) was recorded in a study of cytomegalovirus exposure and HLA in healthy donors. Primers included in the PCR were 60 Vbeta and 13 Jbeta primers. The repertoire was sequenced with immunoSEQ multiplex PCR; TCRdb's copy has only in-frame clones and lacks some. Of about 130,000 clones in the sample, 70% to 80% are singletons; the top ten hold about 1.8%. Concerning this clone itself: Its antigen is as yet unknown.

Study findings and constraints: One later analysis reportedly identified an Asian-associated ancestry cluster that showed fewer N-insertions than the roughly 670-donor mean. Earlier analysis yielded a pattern in which most TCR beta V segments were productive about 87% or about 30% of the time. The listing of 150 to 200 TCR beta chains classed them as cytomegalovirus-associated.

Source material: PBMCs. The origin of this receptor is a woman in her 50s in good health and CMV-seronegative.

The CDR3 region has the DNA TGTGCCAGCAGCGTAGCGGCGGGAGCGTATGGGGAGCTGTTTTTT. Translation: CASSVAAGAYGELFF. This chain joins TRBV9 and TRBJ2-2, with TRBD2 matching 7 bases. V shed 0 bases, J shed 8 bases, and the junction held 7 bases outside the gene matches. The CDR3 length is 15 residues. The germline CDR1 and CDR2 sequences are SGDLS and YYNGEE. Drawing the rest from reference TRBV9 and TRBJ2-2, the complete variable domain is DSGVTQTPKHLITATGQRVTLRCSPRSGDLSVYWYQQSLDQGLQFLIQYYNGEERAKGNILERFSAQQFPDLHSELNLSSLELGDSALYFCASSVAAGAYGELFFGEGSRLTVL.